These T cell receptor beta chains were read from a single sample in a study of prognosis after radiotherapy for stage I lung cancer. TCRdb ran MiXCR on the multiplex PCR reads and lists one entry per CDR3 protein. The sample gives 15,000 to 20,000 distinct CDR3 sequences, approximately 50% of which show up once; over 25% is in the top ten. Source: PBMCs, taken before or after stereotactic body radiation therapy (not recorded which). The receptors were sampled from a donor over 45 with non-small cell lung cancer. The CDR3 runs from the conserved cysteine through the conserved F or W. A D gene is named only where the DNA matches it firmly. The size of a clone is reported for some rows only, either as once, few or many, or as a class for expanded clones.

d_call	clone_size	v_call	j_call	cdr3_aa	cdr3_nt
TRBD1	few	TRBV15	TRBJ2-7	CATSRDRGYSYEQYF	TGTGCCACCAGCAGAGACAGGGGGTACTCCTACGAGCAGTACTTC
NA	many	TRBV20-1	TRBJ2-1	CSAAEGGEGNEQFF	TGCAGTGCTGCGGAGGGTGGCGAGGGCAATGAGCAGTTCTTC
NA	NA	TRBV6-2/TRBV6-3	TRBJ1-1	CASGWGANTEAFF	TGTGCCAGCGGCTGGGGTGCGAACACTGAAGCTTTCTTT
NA	NA	TRBV6-5	TRBJ2-6	CASSYDVSGSNVLTF	TGTGCCAGCAGTTATGATGTATCTGGGTCCAACGTCCTGACTTTC
TRBD1	many	TRBV28	TRBJ2-2	CASRSGGGGELFF	TGTGCCAGCAGGTCAGGGGGTGGCGGGGAGCTGTTTTTT
NA	many	TRBV5-6	TRBJ2-3	CASRSDRFYTDTQYF	TGTGCCAGCAGATCCGACAGATTTTACACAGATACGCAGTATTTT
NA	NA	TRBV28	TRBJ2-1	CAITLGQIETNEQFF	TGTGCCATCACCCTGGGGCAGATAGAGACTAATGAGCAGTTCTTC
NA	many	TRBV7-3	TRBJ2-1	CASSLAEGEQFF	TGTGCCAGCAGCTTAGCCGAGGGTGAGCAGTTCTTC
NA	NA	TRBV30	TRBJ2-2	CAWSRTGFCGELFF	TGTGCCTGGAGTCGTACAGGGTTTTGCGGGGAGCTGTTTTTT
TRBD2	many	TRBV5-4	TRBJ2-7	CASSLDSAGDYEQYF	TGTGCCAGCAGCTTGGACTCGGCGGGAGACTACGAGCAGTACTTC
NA	NA	TRBV5-1	TRBJ2-2	CASRLGGAAVAGELFF	TGCGCCAGCAGATTAGGAGGGGCGGCGGTCGCCGGGGAGCTGTTTTTT
NA	NA	TRBV16	TRBJ1-5	CASSQTAGRRNQPQHF	TGTGCCAGCAGCCAAACCGCAGGGAGGCGCAATCAGCCCCAGCATTTT
TRBD1	many	TRBV3-1	TRBJ2-3	CASTDQGGTDTQYF	TGTGCCAGCACCGACCAGGGGGGCACAGATACGCAGTATTTT
TRBD1	NA	TRBV2	TRBJ2-2	CASRGQEVSNGEMFF	TGTGCCAGCAGGGGACAGGAGGTCTCCAACGGGGAGATGTTTTTT
NA	many	TRBV29-1	TRBJ2-3	CSVDDTGTDTQYF	TGCAGCGTTGACGACACAGGGACAGATACGCAGTATTTT
NA	once	TRBV27	TRBJ1-2	CASSLSGRENYGYTF	TGTGCCAGCAGTTTATCGGGCAGGGAGAACTATGGCTACACCTTC
NA	few	TRBV28	TRBJ1-6	CASSGPFSSPLHF	TGTGCCAGCAGCGGGCCCTTTAGTTCACCCCTCCACTTT
NA	NA	TRBV5-8	TRBJ2-7	CASSTLSEQHF	TGTGCCAGCAGCACCTTAAGCGAGCAGCACTTC
TRBD1	many	TRBV30	TRBJ1-1	CAWSGGNGQGGTAFF	TGTGCCTGGAGTGGGGGCAACGGACAGGGAGGGACAGCTTTCTTT
NA	NA	TRBV7-9	TRBJ2-1	CASSLANEQFF	TGTGCCAGCAGCTTAGCCAATGAGCAGTTCTTC
TRBD1	NA	TRBV7-2	TRBJ2-5	CASSPRQGAVKETQYF	TGTGCCAGCAGCCCGCGACAGGGGGCGGTGAAAGAGACCCAGTACTTC
NA	NA	TRBV2	TRBJ2-2	CASSDRSPGELFF	TGTGCCAGCAGTGACAGGTCCCCCGGGGAGCTGTTTTTT
NA	NA	TRBV20-1	TRBJ1-5	CSARECNQPQHF	TGCAGTGCTAGGGAGTGTAATCAGCCTCAGCATTTT
NA	many	TRBV7-3	TRBJ2-1	CASSLNGGLAVEQFF	TGTGCCAGCAGCTTAAATGGAGGATTGGCCGTTGAGCAGTTCTTC
NA	NA	TRBV28	TRBJ1-2	CASSLGGPSVFFYTF	TGTGCCAGCAGTTTGGGGGGCCCGTCAGTATTTTTCTACACCTTC
TRBD1	NA	TRBV5-1	TRBJ2-2	CANSLGTGVNTGELFF	TGCGCCAACAGCCTAGGGACAGGGGTAAACACCGGGGAGCTGTTTTTT
TRBD1	NA	TRBV6-1	TRBJ1-2	CATRQGPVYTF	TGTGCCACCAGACAGGGCCCTGTCTACACCTTC
NA	few	TRBV6-5	TRBJ2-2	CASSYSTTANTGELFF	TGTGCCAGCAGTTACTCAACCACAGCGAACACCGGGGAGCTGTTTTTT
TRBD1	NA	TRBV2	TRBJ2-7	CASRGDRGPVDEQYF	TGTGCCAGCAGAGGGGACAGGGGGCCGGTTGACGAGCAGTACTTC
TRBD2	many	TRBV9	TRBJ2-3	CASSVVGLAGVGDTQYF	TGTGCCAGCAGCGTAGTCGGGCTAGCGGGAGTAGGTGATACGCAGTATTTT
NA	NA	TRBV10-3	TRBJ1-5	CAISDKGSNQTQHF	TGTGCCATCAGTGATAAGGGGAGCAATCAGACCCAGCATTTT
NA	NA	TRBV12-3/TRBV12-4	TRBJ2-6	CASSRKGSGANVLTF	TGTGCCAGCAGCCGGAAGGGCTCTGGGGCCAACGTCCTGACTTTC
TRBD2	many	TRBV12-3/TRBV12-4	TRBJ2-1	CASSPGRLAGRSSYNEQFF	TGTGCCAGCAGCCCCGGTAGACTAGCGGGACGAAGCTCCTACAATGAGCAGTTCTTC
NA	many	TRBV11-3	TRBJ1-1	CASSLELGHRNTEAFF	TGTGCCAGCAGCTTAGAGTTGGGACACCGGAACACTGAAGCTTTCTTT
TRBD2	NA	TRBV11-3	TRBJ2-3	CASSSTTSGESTQYF	TGTGCCAGCAGCTCCACGACTAGCGGGGAGAGTACGCAGTATTTT
TRBD2	NA	TRBV28	TRBJ2-3	CASSSGERETDTQYF	TGTGCCAGCAGTTCCGGGGAGCGGGAGACAGATACGCAGTATTTT
TRBD2	NA	TRBV6-4	TRBJ2-1	CASGQSGTSGTRRCRFF	TGTGCCAGCGGCCAATCTGGGACTAGCGGGACTCGAAGGTGTCGGTTCTTC
TRBD2	many	TRBV19	TRBJ2-2	CASSRITSGSGELFF	TGTGCCAGTAGTAGGATCACTAGCGGATCCGGGGAGCTGTTTTTT
NA	NA	TRBV5-1	TRBJ2-7	CASSLGTQAPPDF	TGCGCCAGCAGCTTGGGAACGCAGGCCCCCCCTGACTTC
NA	many	TRBV5-1	TRBJ2-5	CASSLDRWETQYF	TGCGCCAGCAGCTTGGACAGGTGGGAGACCCAGTACTTC
NA	NA	TRBV5-5	TRBJ2-3	CASSSDVESSTDTQYF	TGTGCCAGCAGCTCGGACGTAGAGAGTAGCACAGATACGCAGTATTTT
NA	NA	TRBV29-1	TRBJ2-3	CSVYGGWGQGTYTQYF	NA
TRBD2	NA	TRBV6-1	TRBJ2-1	CASSEASGSREQFF	TGTGCCAGCAGTGAAGCTAGCGGGAGCAGAGAGCAGTTCTTC
TRBD1	NA	TRBV6-1	TRBJ1-2	CASIADRGRGYGYTF	TGTGCCAGCATAGCCGACAGGGGTCGAGGCTATGGCTACACCTTC
TRBD2	NA	TRBV11-1	TRBJ2-1	CASSLLAGVFNEQFF	TGTGCCAGCAGCTTACTAGCGGGAGTTTTCAATGAGCAGTTCTTC
NA	many	TRBV19	TRBJ1-2	CASSSGGVGGYTF	TGTGCCAGTTCCTCCGGCGGGGTAGGAGGCTACACCTTC
NA	once	TRBV5-1	TRBJ1-1	CASSLAFIHAGNTEAFF	TGCGCCAGCAGCTTGGCCTTTATTCATGCAGGGAACACTGAAGCTTTCTTT
NA	many	TRBV7-2	TRBJ1-5	CASSLGRMGDQPQHF	TGTGCCAGCAGCTTGGGGAGGATGGGGGATCAGCCCCAGCATTTT
TRBD2	NA	TRBV7-3	TRBJ2-2	CASSSRGGQGQNTGERFF	TGTGCCAGCAGCTCTCGCGGGGGGCAGGGCCAAAACACCGGGGAGCGGTTTTTT
NA	NA	TRBV11-2	TRBJ2-1	CASSLSAWTWSPNEQFF	TGCGCCAGCAGCTTATCTGCGTGGACATGGAGCCCCAATGAGCAGTTCTTC
NA	NA	TRBV20-1	TRBJ2-1	CSARGNYPNEQFF	TGCAGTGCTAGAGGAAACTACCCTAATGAGCAGTTCTTC
NA	many	TRBV5-5	TRBJ1-2	CASSSLAANYGYTF	TGTGCCAGCAGCTCATTAGCAGCTAACTATGGCTACACCTTC
NA	many	TRBV20-1	TRBJ2-7	CSARAVFEQYF	TGCAGTGCTAGAGCAGTTTTCGAGCAGTACTTC
NA	NA	TRBV28	TRBJ2-7	CASSPSSWRSYEQYF	TGTGCCAGCAGTCCCAGTAGCTGGAGGTCCTACGAGCAGTACTTC
NA	many	TRBV15	TRBJ2-2	CATSRDFAAGELFF	TGTGCCACCAGCAGAGATTTTGCAGCCGGGGAGCTGTTTTTT
NA	NA	TRBV5-1	TRBJ1-3	CASSSSGLDGNTVYF	TGCGCCAGCAGCTCCAGTGGGCTTGATGGAAACACCGTATATTTT
NA	many	TRBV6-1	TRBJ2-2	CASRGRERSTGELFF	TGTGCCAGCCGAGGTCGGGAACGAAGCACCGGGGAGCTGTTTTTT
TRBD1	NA	TRBV19	TRBJ2-1	CASSIHDRAPQSNEQFF	TGTGCCAGTAGTATACATGACAGGGCCCCGCAAAGCAATGAGCAGTTCTTC